These T cell receptor beta chains were read from a single sample in a study of blood T cell repertoires in COVID-19. Clones were read by immunoSEQ multiplex PCR, and TCRdb kept only the in-frame ones, dropping some. The profile shows some 26,000 clones, roughly nine tenths of them singletons. Sequencing input: peripheral blood. These receptors were obtained from a man between 65 and 85 years old with active COVID-19. CDR3s include the opening cysteine and the closing phenylalanine or tryptophan. A D gene is named only where the DNA matches it firmly. Only some rows state a clone size, as once, few, many or a class for expanded clones.

D	size	V	J	CDR3	DNA
TRBD1	-	TRBV14	TRBJ1-6	CASSQTRTGQGPLHF	TGTGCCAGCAGCCAAACGAGGACAGGGCAGGGACCCCTCCACTTT
-	-	TRBV29-1	TRBJ2-2	CSAEGQGRYTGELFF	TGCAGCGCTGAAGGCCAGGGGCGTTACACCGGGGAGCTGTTTTTT
-	-	TRBV7-2	TRBJ2-5	CASSLDRGETQYF	TGTGCCAGCAGCTTAGACCGGGGAGAGACCCAGTACTTC
-	-	TRBV4-1	TRBJ1-1	CASSPSNRRIRGTEAFF	TGCGCCAGCAGCCCGTCGAATAGAAGAATCAGGGGTACTGAAGCTTTCTTT
TRBD1	-	TRBV14	TRBJ2-1	CASSQRQGAYNEQFF	TGTGCCAGCAGCCAAAGACAGGGGGCCTACAATGAGCAGTTCTTC
TRBD1	-	TRBV7-2	TRBJ2-5	CASSLVGQGMTQYF	TGTGCCAGCAGCTTAGTGGGACAGGGAATGACCCAGTACTTC
-	-	TRBV27	TRBJ2-1	CASSLFSGYEQFF	TGTGCCAGCAGTTTATTTTCGGGGTATGAGCAGTTCTTC
-	-	TRBV7-9	TRBJ2-5	CASSPQLETQYF	TGTGCCAGCAGCCCCCAATTGGAGACCCAGTACTTC
-	-	TRBV5-4	TRBJ2-5	CASSLVGGAGETQYF	TGTGCCAGCAGCTTGGTAGGGGGCGCGGGGGAGACCCAGTACTTC
-	once	TRBV30	TRBJ1-3	CAWSTPGSDGNTIYF	TGTGCCTGGAGTACCCCCGGGTCAGATGGAAACACCATATATTTT
-	-	TRBV29-1	TRBJ1-3	CSVAQNSGNTIYF	TGCAGCGTTGCCCAGAACTCTGGAAACACCATATATTTT
TRBD1	-	TRBV7-6	TRBJ2-3	CASSLDAGGITDTQYF	TGTGCCAGCAGCTTAGACGCAGGGGGAATAACAGATACGCAGTATTTT
TRBD1	-	TRBV14	TRBJ2-7	CASSQDRRTGYYEQYF	TGTGCCAGCAGCCAAGATAGAAGGACAGGGTACTACGAGCAGTACTTC
-	-	TRBV3-1/TRBV3-2	TRBJ2-5	CASSQGVTQQGLGETQYF	TGTGCCAGCAGCCAAGGGGTGACGCAACAGGGTCTTGGGGAGACCCAGTACTTC
TRBD2	-	TRBV9	TRBJ2-6	CASSAGRAYSGANVLTF	TGTGCCAGCAGCGCCGGGAGGGCCTACTCTGGGGCCAACGTCCTGACTTTC
-	-	TRBV5-1	TRBJ2-6	CASSLAPGIRSGANVLTF	TGCGCCAGCAGCTTGGCCCCGGGGATCAGGTCTGGGGCCAACGTCCTGACTTTC
TRBD1	-	TRBV2	TRBJ1-5	CASSERDSQIGLYSNQPQHF	TGTGCCAGCAGTGAAAGGGACAGCCAGATTGGGTTATATAGCAATCAGCCCCAGCATTTT